This T cell receptor (beta chain) was recovered during a study of identical twins. A single record per CDR3 protein comes from TCRdb applying MiXCR to the 5' RACE reads. Counted here are about 280,000 distinct CDR3 sequences, 8% to 9% occurring once; the ten biggest clones make up around 2.1%. The CDR3 has 19 residues. Germline V gene data show CDR1 as LGHDT and CDR2 as YNNKEL (reference sequence). Trimming took off 2 bases at V and 6 bases at J, with 28 bases between the two ends. The sample holds many counts of this clonotype. This sample also appeared in a second study, on yellow fever vaccine responses in identical twins.

The sample consisted of memory (CD45RO+) T cells sorted from blood. The J gene is TRBJ1-1, the V gene TRBV3-1, with TRBD1 as a possible D gene (5 bases). The sequence was obtained from a woman between 18 and 29 years old in good health. The CDR3 is CASSQPGRTPRTGLSEAFF. The CDR3 DNA reads as TGTGCCAGCAGCCAACCGGGACGGACCCCTCGAACTGGTTTGTCTGAAGCTTTCTTT.